A single sample gave rise to the 4 T cell receptor beta chains below, sequenced in a study of liver allograft versus peripheral blood T cells. At the level of the study: Transplanted livers held T cell receptor repertoires, and these were compared with repertoires in recipients' peripheral blood.

TCRdb ran MiXCR on the reads and lists one entry per CDR3 protein. This repertoire shows 8,000 to 9,500 distinct CDR3 sequences, about 19% found once; its top ten account for roughly 25%. The receptors derive from a human patient who had a liver transplant. Part of the T cell pool may stem from the graft donor.

Within the sample, this clonotype is medium-sized. The chain recombines TRBV6-5 with TRBJ1-6; perhaps TRBD1 as D (5 bases). This CDR3 is 17 amino acids long. V gave up 3 bases and J gave up 0 bases, with 12 bases separating them. CDR1 and CDR2 from the germline V gene are MNHEY and SVGAGI. DNA for the CDR3: TGTGCCAGCAGTTATGGGTTGGGGGGCTCCTATAATTCACCCCTCCACTTT. This translates into CASSYGLGGSYNSPLHF.

V is TRBV10-2 and J is TRBJ1-2; no definite D call. The germline V gene has CDR1 WSHSY and CDR2 SAAADI. The length of the CDR3 is 14 residues. V lost 5 bases and J 3 bases, leaving 13 bases between the germline ends. In DNA form, the CDR3 reads TGCGCCAGCAGTTTTTCTCCCGGTTACTATGGCTACACCTTC. Translating gives CASSFSPGYYGYTF.

The table lists this clonotype with a few counts. The V call is TRBV5-4, the J call TRBJ2-2; 7 bases line up with TRBD1. Germline V gene lookup returns CDR1 SGHNT and CDR2 YYREEE (reference sequence). The CDR3 totals 17 residues. V was clipped by 2 bases and J by 4 bases; unmatched bases: 11. This CDR3 reads CASSFPSKGALTGELFF. The CDR3 nucleotides read TGTGCCAGCAGCTTCCCCAGCAAGGGGGCGCTCACCGGGGAGCTGTTTTTT.

The V gene is TRBV27, the J gene TRBJ1-1; unclear D gene. The germline V gene has CDR1 MNHEY and CDR2 SMNVEV (reference sequence). This CDR3 spans 10 amino acids. Trimming stripped 8 bases from V and 5 bases from J, with 6 bases between. The CDR3 protein is CASVGTEAFF. The CDR3 DNA sequence: TGTGCCAGCGTGGGAACTGAAGCTTTCTTT.